The present entry profiles one T cell receptor (beta chain) with its context. The germline V and J ends were trimmed by 6 bases and 6 bases, with 18 bases remaining between them. The germline V gene encodes CDR1 MNHEY and CDR2 SMNVEV (reference sequence). The CDR3 spans 14 residues. This sample is drawn from a study of cytomegalovirus exposure and HLA in healthy donors. Primers for the PCR totalled 60 Vbeta and 13 Jbeta. Measured with immunoSEQ multiplex PCR; TCRdb has only the in-frame clones, and not every one. The top ten clones hold around 2.5% of a sample with about 110,000 clones, around two thirds of them seen once.

This TCR came from a middle-aged man in good health and CMV-seropositive. The chain employs TRBV27 and TRBJ2-7; maybe TRBD2 (7 bases). Sequenced: PBMCs. The CDR3 DNA reads TGTGCCAGCAGGGAAGGGGGGGCGCCGGGCGAGCAGTACTTC. Translating gives CASREGGAPGEQYF.